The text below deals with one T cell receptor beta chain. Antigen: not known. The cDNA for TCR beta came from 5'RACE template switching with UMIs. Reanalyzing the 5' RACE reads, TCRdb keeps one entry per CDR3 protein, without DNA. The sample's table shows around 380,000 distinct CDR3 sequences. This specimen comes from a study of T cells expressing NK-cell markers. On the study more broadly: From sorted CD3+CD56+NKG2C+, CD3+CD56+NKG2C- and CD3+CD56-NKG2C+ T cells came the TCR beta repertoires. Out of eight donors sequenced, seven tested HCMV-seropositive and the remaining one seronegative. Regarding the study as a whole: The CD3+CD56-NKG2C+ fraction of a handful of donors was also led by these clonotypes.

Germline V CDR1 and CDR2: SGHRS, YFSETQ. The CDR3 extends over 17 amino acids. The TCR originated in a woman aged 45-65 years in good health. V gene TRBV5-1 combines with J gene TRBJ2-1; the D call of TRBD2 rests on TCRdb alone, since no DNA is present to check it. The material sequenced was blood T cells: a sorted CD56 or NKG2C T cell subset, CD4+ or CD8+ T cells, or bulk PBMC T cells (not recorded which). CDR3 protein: CASSLEYSGRLFDEQFF.